Below are 18 T cell receptor beta chains sequenced from a single sample in a study of graft-versus-host responses after intestinal transplantation. Once graft tissue had been processed, intraepithelial and lamina propria lymphocytes were released. Some clones are missing from TCRdb's copy, which holds only in-frame ones; the method was immunoSEQ multiplex PCR. In the table there are several thousand clones, 80% to 90% of which are singletons. Sample: ileum tissue, taken around 300 days after intestinal transplant. Every receptor here comes from a human patient who received an intestinal transplant, so some T cells may come from the graft donor.

The rearrangement joins TRBV6-5 to TRBJ1-6; D call uncertain. The CDR3 is 13 amino acids. Trimming took 3 bases from V and 6 from J, leaving 6 bases between them. Germline values: CDR1 MNHEY, CDR2 SVGAGI. For the CDR3, the DNA is TGTGCCAGCAGTTATGAATCTAATTCACCCCTCCACTTT. This sequence encodes CASSYESNSPLHF.

This chain joins TRBV12-5 and TRBJ1-6; D possibly corresponds to TRBD1 (6 bases). Germline loops: CDR1 LGHNT, CDR2 FRNRAP. V was trimmed by 5 bases and J by 10 bases, leaving 12 bases between them. This CDR3 comprises 13 residues. The CDR3 loop reads CASGPPGESPLHF. The CDR3 DNA sequence: TGTGCTAGTGGTCCCCCAGGGGAATCACCCCTCCACTTT. Based on the CDR3 plus reference TRBV12-5 and TRBJ1-6, the full variable domain is DARVTQTPRHKVTEMGQEVTMRCQPILGHNTVFWYRQTMMQGLELLAYFRNRAPLDDSGMPKDRFSAEMPDATLATLKIQPSEPRDSAVYFCASGPPGESPLHFGNGTRLTVT.

This clone was detected once. V gene TRBV5-6 combines with J gene TRBJ2-1, with a weak D call TRBD2 (6 bases). In germline, CDR1 is SGHDT, CDR2 YYEEEE. CDR3 length equals 14 residues. The V and J ends lost 1 base and 6 bases respectively, with 11 bases between them. The CDR3 reads CASSLPGESNEQFF. As DNA, the CDR3 is TGTGCCAGCAGCTTGCCGGGAGAAAGCAATGAGCAGTTCTTC.

Here the CDR3 reads CASSQDAGGPDTQYF. The CDR3 coding sequence is TGTGCCAGCAGCCAAGATGCGGGAGGGCCAGATACGCAGTATTTT. The V gene is TRBV4-2, the J gene TRBJ2-3; 9 bases align to TRBD2. The CDR3 length is 15 residues. Germline V gives CDR1 LGHNA, CDR2 YNFKEQ. Trimming took 0 bases from V and 4 from J; bases not matched to a gene: 2.

This clone was observed once. The chain has TRBV4-2 and TRBJ2-5; TRBD2 aligns across 13 bases. CDR3 size: 16 residues. V lost 4 bases and J lost 4; bases outside the gene matches: 6. Germline CDR1 is LGHNA and CDR2 is YNFKEQ. The CDR3 reads CASSLLAGGLGETQYF. The CDR3 nucleotides are TGTGCCAGCAGCCTACTAGCGGGGGGGCTGGGAGAGACCCAGTACTTC.

The V gene is TRBV9, the J gene TRBJ2-4, with D tentatively TRBD1 or TRBD2 (5 bases each). CDR3 length: 13 residues. Germline CDR1 reads SGDLS; CDR2 reads YYNGEE. Trimming left V 4 bases short and J 7 bases short, with 12 bases between. The CDR3 spells CASSRGDGNIQYF. In DNA form, the CDR3 reads TGTGCCAGCAGCAGAGGGGACGGGAACATTCAGTACTTC.

The V gene is TRBV6-9, the J gene TRBJ1-2; the D is unclear. The germline gives CDR1 MNHGY, CDR2 SVAAGI. V was shortened by 5 bases and J by 4 bases, with 23 bases between the two germline ends. This CDR3 has 17 amino acids. CDR3 bases: TGTGCCAGCAGTCGTATACTGTCTTACGGAAAGACCTATGGCTACACCTTC. As protein: CASSRILSYGKTYGYTF.

The genes are TRBV30 and TRBJ2-7; possibly TRBD1 for D (6 bases). This CDR3 region has 13 residues. CDR1 and CDR2 from the germline V gene are GTSNPN and SVGIG (reference sequence). Written as DNA, the CDR3 is TGTGGATATACTCCAGGACAGCAGTACGAGCAGTACTTC. This gives the protein CGYTPGQQYEQYF.

The V call is TRBV6-4, the J call TRBJ2-3, with D perhaps matching TRBD1 (6 bases). Trimming shortened V by 3 bases and J by 3 bases, and 13 bases separated the two germline ends. Germline V gene sequence: CDR1 MRHNA, CDR2 SNTAGT. The length of the CDR3 is 15 residues. CDR3 residues: CASSEALTGTDTQYF. Written as DNA, the CDR3 is TGTGCCAGCAGTGAAGCCCTCACAGGGACAGATACGCAGTATTTT.

The gene calls are TRBV30 and TRBJ1-1; D unresolved. Per germline, CDR1 GTSNPN and CDR2 SVGIG (reference sequence). V gave up 0 bases and J gave up 0 bases, with 8 bases separating them. CDR3 length: 14 residues. The CDR3: CAWSVPKMNTEAFF. The CDR3 coding sequence is TGTGCCTGGAGTGTACCAAAAATGAACACTGAAGCTTTCTTT.

The rearrangement uses TRBV21-1 and TRBJ2-3; no check of the table's D call, TRBD2, against the DNA was made. TRBV21-1 is given as a pseudogene. The CDR3 contains 14 residues. The CDR3 bases are TGTGCCAGCAGCAAAGAAACTAGCACAGATACGCAGTATTTT. The encoded protein is CASSKETSTDTQYF.

V and J are TRBV9 and TRBJ1-2; the D gene is possibly TRBD1 (5 bases). Germline CDR1 and CDR2: SGDLS and YYNGEE. V was cut by 0 bases and J by 1 base, with 10 bases left in between. The CDR3 is made up of 15 amino acids. The CDR3 sequence is CASSVEGGDNYGYTF. The CDR3 DNA reads as TGTGCCAGCAGCGTAGAGGGAGGGGATAACTATGGCTACACCTTC.

The rearrangement links TRBV11-3 to TRBJ1-5; D perhaps matches TRBD1 (6 bases). Deletions cut 0 bases from V and 4 bases from J, with 13 bases between. Per the germline V gene, CDR1 is SGHNT and CDR2 is YENEEA. The CDR3 is 16 amino acids. The CDR3 nucleotides read TGTGCCAGCAGCTTAGAAGGGACAACCCCTAATCAGCCCCAGCATTTT. It yields the protein CASSLEGTTPNQPQHF.

This clone appeared once. The chain carries TRBV6-6 and TRBJ2-7; D is unclear. Germline CDR1 is MNHNY and CDR2 is SVGAGI (reference sequence). V lost 10 bases and J 3 bases, leaving 16 bases between the germline ends. The CDR3 runs to 13 residues. The CDR3 DNA follows: TGTGCCACCGGACGGTTCTACTACTACGAGCAGTACTTC. This codes for CATGRFYYYEQYF.

The V gene is TRBV6-1, the J gene TRBJ1-4; possible D gene TRBD1, 5 bases. Germline V gives CDR1 MNHNS, CDR2 SASEGT. V gave up 5 bases and J gave up 5 bases, with 12 bases separating them. The CDR3 is 14 residues long. Here the CDR3 DNA reads TGTGCCAGCAGTACTTCAGGGCTAAATGAAAAACTGTTTTTT. Residues: CASSTSGLNEKLFF.

The V call is TRBV10-1, the J call TRBJ2-3, with a possible D match to TRBD1 (5 bases). The CDR3 has 12 amino acids. The germline CDR1 and CDR2 sequences are WNHNN and SYGVQD (reference sequence). The V end lost 6 bases, the J end lost 1 base, and 5 bases lay between the germline ends. Here the CDR3 DNA reads TGCGCCAGCAGACAGGGCACAGATACGCAGTATTTT. It yields the protein CASRQGTDTQYF.

V usage is TRBV15 and J usage is TRBJ1-1; D uncertain. This CDR3 comprises 16 residues. The germline V gene has CDR1 LNHNV and CDR2 YYDKDF (reference sequence). Trimming pared 1 base from V and 0 bases from J, leaving 12 bases between. The CDR3, as DNA: TGTGCCACCAGCAGAGTCACCGGCGGGATGAACACTGAAGCTTTCTTT. Translated: CATSRVTGGMNTEAFF.

The V and J genes are TRBV11-2 and TRBJ2-7, with D perhaps matching TRBD1 (5 bases). CDR1 is SGHAT, CDR2 FQNNGV, per germline. The CDR3 runs to 16 residues. With 0 bases removed from V and 0 bases from J, the gap between germline ends came to 12 bases. The CDR3 DNA follows: TGTGCCAGCAGCTTAGATTCTGGGGCAAGCTCCTACGAGCAGTACTTC. This encodes CASSLDSGASSYEQYF. Looking up the rest from reference TRBV11-2 and TRBJ2-7 gives the full variable domain: EAGVAQSPRYKIIEKRQSVAFWCNPISGHATLYWYQQILGQGPKLLIQFQNNGVVDDSQLPKDRFSAERLKGVDSTLKIQPAKLEDSAVYLCASSLDSGASSYEQYFGPGTRLTVT.